The 3 T cell receptor beta chains below come from one sample, sequenced in a study of shared clonotypes between healthy human individuals. Assay: immunoSEQ multiplex PCR; the TCRdb copy retains only in-frame clones and omits some. Among 2.3 million or so clones listed, more than 85% were seen once. The specimen was naive CD4+ T cells from PBMCs. As to subset: CD45RA+ positively selected. The receptors stem from a man aged 18 to 30 in good health. Some clones in this sample may be carry-over from other donors' samples.

The count of this clone is one. This chain links TRBV19 with TRBJ2-7; 12 bases fit TRBD1. The V gene end was trimmed by 7 bases and the J gene end by 6 bases; junction bases not matched to a gene: 7. This CDR3 comprises 14 residues. Germline V gives CDR1 LNHDA, CDR2 SQIVND (reference sequence). CDR3 loop: CASTGTGGFFEQYF. Here the CDR3 DNA reads TGTGCCAGTACGGGGACAGGGGGCTTTTTCGAGCAGTACTTC.

The chain links TRBV10-3 to TRBJ2-1, with D unresolved. Germline lookup yields CDR1 ENHRY and CDR2 SYGVKD. The CDR3 has 15 amino acids. V lost 1 base, J lost 0 bases, and 7 bases lay in between. In DNA, the CDR3 is TGTGCCATCAGTGAGTACCGGCACTCCTACAATGAGCAGTTCTTC. This encodes CAISEYRHSYNEQFF.

CDR3 residues: CASSEAGGGRGDGYTF. CDR3 in DNA: TGTGCCAGCAGTGAAGCAGGAGGTGGGAGGGGCGATGGCTACACCTTC. The chain carries TRBV6-1 and TRBJ1-2; D may be TRBD1 (5 bases). CDR3 length equals 16 residues. The germline V gene encodes CDR1 MNHNS and CDR2 SASEGT. Trimming left V 0 bases short and J 6 bases short, with 17 bases between.